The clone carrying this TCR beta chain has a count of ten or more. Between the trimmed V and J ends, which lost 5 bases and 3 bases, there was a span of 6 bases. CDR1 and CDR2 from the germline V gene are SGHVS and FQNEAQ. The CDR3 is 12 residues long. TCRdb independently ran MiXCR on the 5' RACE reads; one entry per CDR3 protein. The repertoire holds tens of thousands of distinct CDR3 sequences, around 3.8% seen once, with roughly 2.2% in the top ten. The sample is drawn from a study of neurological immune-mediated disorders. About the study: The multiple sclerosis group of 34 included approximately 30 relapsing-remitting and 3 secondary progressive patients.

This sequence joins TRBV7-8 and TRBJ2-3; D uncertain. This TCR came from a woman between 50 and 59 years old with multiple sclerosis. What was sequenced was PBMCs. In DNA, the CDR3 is TGTGCCAGCAGCGCAGGAACAGATACGCAGTATTTT. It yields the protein CASSAGTDTQYF.